Each of the 3 T cell receptor beta chains below was sequenced from the same sample in a study of radiation and T cells in renal cell carcinoma (dated by TCRdb to the early 2020s). Read against the paper, the sample's time point label means: baseline pretreatment blood. The treatment or condition label on this specimen signifies: 15 Gy SBRT to primary tumor, nephrectomy 4 weeks later. The method behind the library was the immunoSEQ multiplex PCR assay. In TCRdb, the immuneACCESS table is reduced to in-frame sequences with V and J assigned. These tables do not hold every clone; where another copy was compared, an unresolved V gene accounts for under half, and the others remain unexplained. This sample comprises roughly 100,000 clones, 82% of them detected only once. Roughly 7% of the sample lies in the top ten. Sequencing was performed on blood, taken from a patient whose treatment included radiotherapy and nephrectomy. All receptors derive from a man in his fifties or sixties with renal cell carcinoma.

This chain connects TRBV14 to TRBJ2-1, with unresolved D. Germline lookup yields CDR1 SGHDN and CDR2 FVKESK. This CDR3 comprises 13 residues. Deletions cut 0 bases from V and 4 bases from J, with 4 bases between. The CDR3 bases are TGTGCCAGCAGCCAAGATAATTACAATGAGCAGTTCTTC. Its protein product is CASSQDNYNEQFF.

This chain connects TRBV5-4 to TRBJ1-6; 7 nucleotides agree with TRBD1. Germline lookup yields CDR1 SGHNT and CDR2 YYREEE (reference sequence). With V trimmed by 4 bases and J by 3 bases, 4 bases remained unmatched. The CDR3 runs 15 residues. The CDR3 coding sequence is TGTGCCAGCAGCCCCCGGGACAGCTATAATTCACCCCTCCACTTT. Protein sequence: CASSPRDSYNSPLHF.

V gene TRBV5-5 combines with J gene TRBJ2-7, with D maybe TRBD1 (6 bases). Trimming stripped 1 base from V and 1 base from J, with 9 bases between. Germline lookup yields CDR1 SGHKS and CDR2 YYEKEE (reference sequence). This CDR3 has 14 amino acids. DNA of the CDR3: TGTGCCAGCAGCTTGTTTGGACAGTCCTACGAGCAGTACTTC. Amino acids: CASSLFGQSYEQYF. Filled out from reference TRBV5-5 and TRBJ2-7, the complete variable domain reads DAGVTQSPTHLIKTRGQQVTLRCSPISGHKSVSWYQQVLGQGPQFIFQYYEKEERGRGNFPDRFSARQFPNYSSELNVNALLLGDSALYLCASSLFGQSYEQYFGPGTRLTVT.